Following are 18 T cell receptor beta chains from one sample sequenced in a study of CD8+CD57+ T cells in acquired aplastic anemia. Sequencing involved patients with CD8+CD57+ cell expansion previously shown by flow cytometry. Genomic DNA acted as the template from which TCR beta VDJ combination and CDR3 sequence profiling were carried out. TCRdb reanalysed the reads using MiXCR and keeps one entry per CDR3 protein. The table records under 350,000 distinct CDR3 sequences, about 50% of them present only once. Specimen: sorted CD4+, CD8+, or CD8+CD57+ T cells (not recorded which) from PBMCs. These receptors originate from a human donor with aplastic anemia.

This clonotype was observed at least ten times. CDR3 in DNA: TGTGCCAGCAGTTTAGGGGTGTCTGGAAACACCATATATTTT. Translation: CASSLGVSGNTIYF. The rearrangement uses TRBV12-3 or TRBV12-4 and TRBJ1-3, with D uncertain. The CDR3 covers 14 residues. V was clipped by 1 base and J by 1 base, with 5 bases between them.

In its sample, this clonotype was seen once. The rearrangement links TRBV19 to TRBJ2-7, with 7 bases matching TRBD2. The germline V gene has CDR1 LNHDA and CDR2 SQIVND (reference sequence). The CDR3 spans 14 residues. The V gene end was trimmed by 3 bases and the J gene end by 3 bases; junction bases not matched to a gene: 5. CDR3 amino acids: CASSMTSTLYEQYF. CDR3 nucleotide sequence: TGTGCCAGTAGTATGACTAGCACCCTCTACGAGCAGTACTTC.

The chain couples TRBV20-1 to TRBJ2-5; D call uncertain. The V gene lost 4 bases and the J gene lost 2 bases, with 11 bases spanning the gap. This CDR3 region has 13 residues. CDR1 is DFQATT, CDR2 SNEGSKA, per germline (reference sequence). The CDR3 reads CSANVDQQETQYF. CDR3 coding DNA: TGCAGTGCTAACGTAGATCAACAAGAGACCCAGTACTTC.

The chain joins TRBV7-9 to TRBJ2-7; D gene ambiguous. The CDR3 spans 14 residues. CDR1 is SEHNR, CDR2 FQNEAQ, per germline (reference sequence). With 5 bases removed from V and 2 bases from J, the gap between germline ends came to 13 bases. CDR3 in amino acids: CASSPPALTYEQYF. CDR3 bases: TGTGCCAGCAGCCCGCCGGCCCTAACCTACGAGCAGTACTTC.

The V gene is TRBV9, the J gene TRBJ2-3, with D hard to call. V was cut by 0 bases and J by 4 bases, with 3 bases left in between. Germline values: CDR1 SGDLS, CDR2 YYNGEE. The CDR3 is 12 amino acids. The CDR3 reads CASSVAPDTQYF. CDR3 in DNA: TGTGCCAGCAGCGTAGCCCCAGATACGCAGTATTTT. The full variable domain, with the rest looked up from reference TRBV9 and TRBJ2-3, is DSGVTQTPKHLITATGQRVTLRCSPRSGDLSVYWYQQSLDQGLQFLIQYYNGEERAKGNILERFSAQQFPDLHSELNLSSLELGDSALYFCASSVAPDTQYFGPGTRLTVL.

At least ten counts were recorded for this clonotype. The chain uses TRBV5-1 and TRBJ2-1; either TRBD1 or TRBD2 may fit D (6 bases each). This CDR3 comprises 14 residues. Germline assignment: CDR1 SGHRS and CDR2 YFSETQ. The V end lost 4 bases, the J end lost 1 base, and 9 bases lay between the germline ends. The CDR3 DNA reads as TGCGCCAGCAGCGAGGGGGGTTCCTACAATGAGCAGTTCTTC. Translation gives CASSEGGSYNEQFF.

This clonotype occurred many times. The chain recombines TRBV19 with TRBJ1-2, with 10 bases that match TRBD1. The ends lost 1 base at V and 6 bases at J; junction bases unmatched: 11. Germline CDR1 LNHDA, CDR2 SQIVND (reference sequence). This CDR3 has 17 residues. This chain's CDR3 is CASSIGQGATRRDGYTF. CDR3 bases: TGTGCCAGTAGTATAGGACAGGGGGCGACGAGAAGGGATGGCTACACCTTC. Full variable domain (remainder filled in from reference TRBV19 and TRBJ1-2): DGGITQSPKYLFRKEGQNVTLSCEQNLNHDAMYWYRQDPGQGLRLIYYSQIVNDFQKGDIAEGYSVSREKKESFPLTVTSAQKNPTAFYLCASSIGQGATRRDGYTFGSGTRLTVV.

The chain joins TRBV20-1 to TRBJ2-1; 10 bases line up with TRBD2. CDR3 size: 14 residues. Per germline, CDR1 DFQATT and CDR2 SNEGSKA (reference sequence). V gave up 4 bases and J gave up 3 bases; unmatched junction bases: 3. The CDR3 sequence: CSAISGRDYNEQFF. CDR3 DNA: TGCAGTGCTATCAGCGGGAGGGACTACAATGAGCAGTTCTTC.

This chain uses TRBV11-1 with TRBJ2-7; 8 bases agree with TRBD1. The CDR3 consists of 13 residues. CDR1 SGHAT and CDR2 FQDESV come from the germline V gene (reference sequence). J gave up 5 bases and V 6 bases, and 6 bases lay outside the gene matches. The CDR3 protein is CASSQDRGHEQYF. Written as DNA, the CDR3 is TGTGCCAGCAGTCAAGACAGGGGCCACGAGCAGTACTTC.

Points on this clonotype: At one boundary the junction diverges from the germline segment, which might be a read error. V is TRBV9 and J is TRBJ2-1, with 10 bases identical to TRBD2. The V gene's germline CDR1 is SGDLS and CDR2 YYNGEE. CDR3 length equals 13 residues. CDR3 sequence reads: CASSGGTYNEQFF. The CDR3 DNA reads as TGTGCCAGTAGCGGGGGGACCTACAATGAGCAGTTCTTC.

This clonotype was found once. The chain links TRBV7-9 to TRBJ2-7; no clear D gene. The CDR3 loop spans 12 amino acids. V lost 5 bases and J 6 bases, leaving 11 bases between the germline ends. CDR1 SEHNR and CDR2 FQNEAQ come from the germline V gene (reference sequence). CDR3 sequence reads: CASSQDGLEQYF. DNA of the CDR3: TGTGCCAGCAGCCAAGACGGCCTCGAGCAGTACTTC.

CDR3 DNA: TGCAGCGTGTCTATTGGGGGCCTTGTGGGTGAGCAGTTCTTC. Protein: CSVSIGGLVGEQFF. J is TRBJ2-1 and V is TRBV29-1, with TRBD1 as a possible D gene (6 bases). The CDR3 contains 14 residues. The germline V gene encodes CDR1 SQVTM and CDR2 ANQGSEA. V gave up 6 bases and J gave up 9 bases, with 21 bases separating them.

The chain links TRBV7-9 to TRBJ2-3; D not certain. The CDR3 sequence is 14 residues long. The V gene lost 4 bases and the J gene lost 1 base, with 9 bases spanning the gap. CDR1 is SEHNR, CDR2 FQNEAQ, per germline (reference sequence). CDR3 nucleotides: TGTGCCAGCAGCTACTCAGAGGGCACAGATACGCAGTATTTT. It is translated as CASSYSEGTDTQYF.

This chain connects TRBV13 to TRBJ1-2; 7 positions agree with TRBD1. Germline V gene data show CDR1 as PRHDT and CDR2 as FYEKMQ (reference sequence). The V gene end was trimmed by 8 bases and the J gene end by 6 bases; junction bases not matched to a gene: 6. The CDR3 totals 12 residues. The CDR3, as DNA: TGTGCCAGCCTGCTGGGACAGAATGGCTACACCTTC. This encodes CASLLGQNGYTF.

The V gene is TRBV18, the J gene TRBJ1-5, with TRBD1 matching over 8 bases. CDR3 size: 16 residues. CDR1 and CDR2 (germline): KGHSH, LQKENI. J lost 6 bases, V lost 6 bases, and 13 bases had no gene match. DNA for the CDR3: TGTGCCAGCTCGTCAGGACAGGGCGGGCTGAGTCAGCCCCAGCATTTT. It specifies CASSSGQGGLSQPQHF.

V is TRBV6-4 and J is TRBJ2-7, with D possibly being TRBD1 (5 bases). V gave up 7 bases and J gave up 2 bases, with 15 bases separating them. Germline CDR1 is MRHNA and CDR2 is SNTAGT. This CDR3 spans 14 amino acids. The CDR3 sequence is CASTPPADTYEQYF. The CDR3 DNA reads as TGTGCCAGCACCCCCCCGGCGGACACCTACGAGCAGTACTTC.

The sample holds many counts of this clonotype. The chain is built from TRBV20-1 and TRBJ1-6, with 7 bases aligning to TRBD1. V lost 1 base and J lost 7; bases outside the gene matches: 10. The CDR3 consists of 16 residues. Germline V gene sequence: CDR1 DFQATT, CDR2 SNEGSKA (reference sequence). The CDR3 reads CSARAPDRAGNSPLHF. The DNA for the CDR3 is TGCAGTGCTAGAGCTCCCGACAGGGCGGGGAATTCACCCCTCCACTTT.

This rearrangement joins TRBV6-4 to TRBJ1-1; D is ambiguous. The CDR3 length is 16 residues. Deletions cut 7 bases from V and 1 base from J, with 19 bases between. The germline V gene has CDR1 MRHNA and CDR2 SNTAGT. The CDR3 here is CASKVFGGRPNTEAFF. The CDR3 coding sequence is TGTGCCAGCAAGGTGTTCGGCGGGAGACCGAACACTGAAGCTTTCTTT.